The following is a TCR beta chain sequence with its context. This may stem from a read error, because a much larger clone lies one nucleotide away. The record originates from a study of T cells in Graves' hyperthyroidism and ophthalmopathy. The investigators amplified TCR beta CDR3 regions from RNA transcripts. HTBI primers were the set used in a first-round RT-PCR of the TCR CDR3. Each CDR3 protein is one row after TCRdb ran MiXCR on the multiplex PCR reads. The sample lists over 700,000 distinct CDR3 sequences; roughly 40% were seen once. The CDR3 covers 16 residues. The junction had 12 bases not matched to a gene; V was cut back by 11 bases and J by 2 bases. CDR1 and CDR2 from the germline V gene are MGHDK and SYGVNS.

The chain recombines TRBV25-1 with TRBJ2-5, with TRBD2 identical over 12 bases. The material sequenced was blood. This TCR derives from a man aged 18-30 years with Graves' hyperthyroidism. DNA for the CDR3: TGTGCCGGCGGGTCTAGCGGGAGGGGTAGTCAAGAGACCCAGTACTTC. Translation gives CAGGSSGRGSQETQYF. Supplemented by reference TRBV25-1 and TRBJ2-5, the full variable domain reads EADIYQTPRYLVIGTGKKITLECSQTMGHDKMYWYQQDPGMELHLIHYSYGVNSTEKGDLSSESTVSRIRTEHFPLTLESARPSHTSQYLCAGGSSGRGSQETQYFGPGTRLLVL.